Here is one TCR beta chain with its context. Its antigen is unknown. The data stem from a study of cytomegalovirus exposure and HLA in healthy donors. Background on the study: The Caucasian-associated ancestry cluster contained around four fifths of the approximately 390 genotyped donors.

Overall study findings and caveats: Most CMV-associated TCR beta chains were later found to appear HLA-restricted. Excluded: some indistinguishable V segments such as TRBV6-2 and TRBV6-3. Apart from CMV serostatus, no immune exposure information was available.

CDR3 length: 14 amino acids. Germline CDR1 and CDR2: SNHLY and FYNNEI. Vbeta (60) and Jbeta (13) primers were used in the PCR. Profiled with immunoSEQ multiplex PCR; TCRdb holds only in-frame clones, not every one. The repertoire includes around 120,000 clones, about 80% of them detected once, and 2.5% sits in the top ten. The chain is built from TRBV2 and TRBJ2-5, with 12 bases that match TRBD1. With the DNA end fitting TRBJ2-7 better, the J assignment may be wrong. Sequencing was performed on PBMCs. The clonotype comes from a man aged 30 to 45 in good health and CMV-seronegative. The CDR3 DNA reads TGTGCCAGCAGGCCGGGACAGGGGGCTTCCGAGCAGTACTTC. As protein: CASRPGQGASEQYF.